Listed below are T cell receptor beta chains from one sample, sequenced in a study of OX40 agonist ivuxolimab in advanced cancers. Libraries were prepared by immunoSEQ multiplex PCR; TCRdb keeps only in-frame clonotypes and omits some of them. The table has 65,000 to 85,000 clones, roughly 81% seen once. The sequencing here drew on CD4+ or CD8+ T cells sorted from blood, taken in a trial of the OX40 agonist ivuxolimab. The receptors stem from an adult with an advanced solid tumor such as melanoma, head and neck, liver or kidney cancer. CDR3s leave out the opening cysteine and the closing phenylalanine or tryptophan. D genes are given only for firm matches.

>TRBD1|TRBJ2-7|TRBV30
AWSPGGPYEQY
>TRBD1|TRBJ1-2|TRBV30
AWSGQGRLSYGYT
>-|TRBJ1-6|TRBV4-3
ASSQEPSWGRSPLH
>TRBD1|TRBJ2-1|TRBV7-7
ASSLGQGGEQF
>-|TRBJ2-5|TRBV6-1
ASQGGGPLQETQY
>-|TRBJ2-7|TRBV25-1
ASSAGGAGGYEQY
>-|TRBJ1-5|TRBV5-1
ASSLDGTATQPQH
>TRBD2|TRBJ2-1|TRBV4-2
ASSQALTSGGAGEQF
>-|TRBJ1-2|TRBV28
ASSPRGLRHGYT
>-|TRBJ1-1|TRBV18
ASSPGLVGAGVTEAF
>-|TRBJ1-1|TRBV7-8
ASSLIIWDTNTEAF
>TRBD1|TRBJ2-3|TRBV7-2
ASSLARDRGTDTQY
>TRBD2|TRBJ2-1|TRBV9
ASSTGTSGLYLYNEQF